This T cell receptor (beta chain) was observed in a study of T cell clusters in autoimmune cytopenias. TRB was amplified by touch-down multiplex PCR, primer pools A and B combined. TCRdb reprocessed the multiplex PCR reads; each CDR3 protein has one entry and no DNA is given. The sample data list roughly 8,200 distinct CDR3 sequences. Study-level points and caveats: No experiment has yet validated the function of the T cell clusters defined in silico.

On this clonotype: Its antigen remains unidentified.

About 39,000 genome equivalents of blood DNA were amplified for TRB. This CDR3 contains 13 residues. Looked up from germline, CDR1 is LNHDA and CDR2 is SQIVND (reference sequence). Sequencing was done on a sample of peripheral blood. V gene TRBV19 combines with J gene TRBJ2-7; the D call of TRBD2 rests on TCRdb alone, since no DNA is present to check it. The TCR was taken from a human donor with an autoimmune cytopenia or autoimmune hepatitis (not recorded which). CDR3 loop: CASSFGTSYEQYF. The complete variable domain, with remaining parts taken from reference TRBV19 and TRBJ2-7, reads DGGITQSPKYLFRKEGQNVTLSCEQNLNHDAMYWYRQDPGQGLRLIYYSQIVNDFQKGDIAEGYSVSREKKESFPLTVTSAQKNPTAFYLCASSFGTSYEQYFGPGTRLTVT.